This T cell receptor beta chain was recorded in a study of cytomegalovirus exposure and HLA in healthy donors. The study, taken as a whole, reports: Associated with cytomegalovirus, according to the listing, were around 160 TCR beta chains. Accounts indicate the classifier identified cytomegalovirus status with strong specificity and sensitivity.

The donors were part of the validation cohort of 120 subjects. That cohort was separate from the first cohort, which comprised 500 to 700 subjects. This clone was detected only a few times. As yet, its antigen is unknown. TCRdb keeps only in-frame clones here, not all; method: immunoSEQ multiplex PCR. The table shows roughly 220,000 clones, with 65% to 85% occurring only once. Germline CDR1 reads KGHSH; CDR2 reads LQKENI. With 4 bases clipped from V and 5 bases from J, the junction kept 7 bases outside the gene matches. The CDR3 loop spans 15 amino acids. This chain joins TRBV18 and TRBJ1-5, with 8 nucleotides matching TRBD1. The source material was PBMCs. This clonotype was sampled from a woman in her 30s in good health and CMV-seropositive. CDR3 amino acids: CASSLTGEKDQPQHF. The CDR3 region has the DNA TGTGCCAGCTCACTGACAGGGGAAAAGGATCAGCCCCAGCATTTT.